This entry lists 28 T cell receptor beta chains sequenced from one sample in a study of CD8+ T cells in alopecia areata. Treatment specified: oral pan-JAK inhibitor, 5-10 mg twice daily. RNA extraction was followed by reverse transcription into cDNA, which acted as the sequencing template. Here immunoSEQ multiplex PCR was the method, and the copy in TCRdb shows in-frame clones only, minus some. The sample records approximately 210,000 clones, 60% being singletons. The material was CD4+ T cells sorted from blood, obtained at week 24, from a patient treated with tofacitinib. The receptor set was obtained from a human donor with alopecia areata.

V gene TRBV5-1 combines with J gene TRBJ2-7; tentatively, D is TRBD2 (5 bases). Germline V CDR1 and CDR2: SGHRS, YFSETQ. This CDR3 has 15 residues. Trimming took 0 bases from V and 0 from J, leaving 10 bases between them. The CDR3 nucleotides read TGCGCCAGCAGCTTGGCCTGGGAGTCCTCCTACGAGCAGTACTTC. Amino acids: CASSLAWESSYEQYF. Supplemented by reference TRBV5-1 and TRBJ2-7, the full variable domain reads KAGVTQTPRYLIKTRGQQVTLSCSPISGHRSVSWYQQTPGQGLQFLFEYFSETQRNKGNFPGRFSGRQFSNSRSEMNVSTLELGDSALYLCASSLAWESSYEQYFGPGTRLTVT.

This chain uses TRBV9 with TRBJ2-1, with TRBD2 as a possible D gene (7 bases). Per the germline V gene, CDR1 is SGDLS and CDR2 is YYNGEE. CDR3 size: 17 residues. The V end lost 2 bases, the J end lost 0 bases, and 15 bases lay between the germline ends. CDR3 region: CASSVSLGGPSYNEQFF. The CDR3 DNA follows: TGTGCCAGCAGCGTGTCACTCGGGGGGCCCTCCTACAATGAGCAGTTCTTC.

The rearrangement links TRBV7-2 to TRBJ2-5; D gene ambiguous. V dropped 1 base and J dropped 3 bases, with 9 bases sitting between them. Germline-derived CDR1 and CDR2 are SGHTA and FQGNSA. There are 14 residues in the CDR3. The CDR3 DNA is TGTGCCAGCAGCTTAGGGAGTTCCAAAGAGACCCAGTACTTC. Translated: CASSLGSSKETQYF. The whole variable domain, filled in from reference TRBV7-2 and TRBJ2-5, reads GAGVSQSPSNKVTEKGKDVELRCDPISGHTALYWYRQSLGQGLEFLIYFQGNSAPDKSGLPSDRFSAERTGGSVSTLTIQRTQQEDSAVYLCASSLGSSKETQYFGPGTRLLVL.

Turning to this clone: Since a much larger clone is just one base distant, this may be a read error. This chain uses TRBV18 with TRBJ1-5; possible D gene TRBD1, 6 bases. Germline CDR1 is KGHSH and CDR2 is LQKENI. Trimming shortened V by 9 bases and J by 1 base, and 10 bases separated the two germline ends. The CDR3 is 13 residues long. The DNA of the CDR3 is TGTGCCAGTTCAACAGGGAGCAATCAGCCCCAGCATTTT. Translated, it gives CASSTGSNQPQHF.

The chain has TRBV29-1 and TRBJ1-1; D is uncertain. The CDR3 has 14 amino acids. CDR1 SQVTM and CDR2 ANQGSEA come from the germline V gene. The ends were cut back, 2 bases at V and 3 bases at J, with 13 bases in the middle. The CDR3 region is CSVERPRRDTEAFF. The CDR3 bases are TGCAGCGTTGAAAGGCCCCGACGAGACACTGAAGCTTTCTTT.

The chain combines TRBV5-4 with TRBJ2-2, with D perhaps TRBD2 (6 bases). The length of the CDR3 is 15 residues. Trimming pared 3 bases from V and 0 bases from J, leaving 9 bases between. Germline values: CDR1 SGHNT, CDR2 YYREEE (reference sequence). The DNA of the CDR3 is TGTGCCAGCAGCTGGAGCGGGTCGAACACCGGGGAGCTGTTTTTT. Protein product: CASSWSGSNTGELFF.

This chain connects TRBV2 to TRBJ1-1, with D hard to call. CDR1 is SNHLY and CDR2 is FYNNEI in the germline V gene. Deletions cut 3 bases from V and 0 bases from J, with 11 bases between. This CDR3 is built from 15 residues. CDR3 residues: CASSDRGIMNTEAFF. Here the CDR3 DNA reads TGTGCCAGCAGTGATAGAGGAATTATGAACACTGAAGCTTTCTTT.

CDR3 nucleotide sequence: TGTGCCCGGGGGGGGGCGATCAAACTGTTTTTT. This gives the protein CARGGAIKLFF. The chain joins TRBV30 to TRBJ1-4; D perhaps matches TRBD1 (6 bases). The CDR3 spans 11 residues. CDR1 is GTSNPN and CDR2 is SVGIG in the germline V gene (reference sequence). Trimming shortened V by 8 bases and J by 11 bases, and 15 bases separated the two germline ends.

This clone was seen a handful of times. The rearrangement joins TRBV30 to TRBJ1-5, with D possibly being TRBD1 (5 bases). There are 17 residues in the CDR3. Trimming took 0 bases from V and 2 from J, leaving 17 bases between them. Looked up from germline, CDR1 is GTSNPN and CDR2 is SVGIG (reference sequence). The CDR3 is CAWSVMGGGSGNQPQHF. The CDR3 DNA reads as TGTGCCTGGAGTGTAATGGGGGGAGGTTCGGGCAATCAGCCCCAGCATTTT.

J is TRBJ1-5 and V is TRBV15, with 7 bases lining up with TRBD1. The CDR3 loop spans 17 amino acids. The ends lost 8 bases at V and 0 bases at J; junction bases unmatched: 13. Per the germline V gene, CDR1 is LNHNV and CDR2 is YYDKDF (reference sequence). The CDR3 nucleotides read TGTGCCACCTCGGGGGGGACAGAGCGTTATAGCAATCAGCCCCAGCATTTT. Its protein is CATSGGTERYSNQPQHF.

V usage is TRBV4-3 and J usage is TRBJ1-2; tentative D call: TRBD1 (5 bases). Germline V gives CDR1 LGHNA, CDR2 YSLEER. CDR3 length equals 17 residues. V was trimmed by 0 bases and J by 5 bases, leaving 19 bases between them. In nucleotides, the CDR3 is TGCGCCAGCAGCCAAGATCCTGGCGGGGCAGAAAGATATGGCTACACCTTC. Its protein is CASSQDPGGAERYGYTF.

In this sample, this clone turned up a few times. The gene calls are TRBV30 and TRBJ1-6, with unresolved D. The V end was cut by 4 bases, the J end by 8 bases, with 9 bases between. Germline CDR1 and CDR2: GTSNPN and SVGIG (reference sequence). The CDR3 contains 12 residues. CDR3: CAWTRGDSPLHF. CDR3 bases: TGTGCCTGGACTCGAGGAGATTCACCCCTCCACTTT. Filled out from reference TRBV30 and TRBJ1-6, the complete variable domain reads SQTIHQWPATLVQPVGSPLSLECTVEGTSNPNLYWYRQAAGRGLQLLFYSVGIGQISSEVPQNLSASRPQDRQFILSSKKLLLSDSGFYLCAWTRGDSPLHFGNGTRLTVT.

This clone has a handful of counts. The chain is built from TRBV7-2 and TRBJ1-1, with a tentative D call TRBD1 (6 bases). Germline CDR1 SGHTA, CDR2 FQGNSA. The CDR3 totals 14 residues. Trimming cost V 2 bases and J 6 bases, with 13 bases left between them. In DNA form, the CDR3 reads TGTGCCAGCAGCTTACGCGACAGGTATTCTGAAGCTTTCTTT. It is translated as CASSLRDRYSEAFF.

V is TRBV15 and J is TRBJ1-1; no reliable D call. The CDR3 sequence is 12 residues long. Trimming left V 1 base short and J 4 bases short, with 4 bases between. In germline, CDR1 is LNHNV, CDR2 YYDKDF (reference sequence). DNA of the CDR3: TGTGCCACCAGCAGAGGCCCCACTGAAGCTTTCTTT. Translating it yields CATSRGPTEAFF.

V and J are TRBV7-2 and TRBJ1-2; weak D call: TRBD1 (5 bases). V gave up 8 bases and J gave up 4 bases, with 8 bases separating them. CDR1 is SGHTA and CDR2 is FQGNSA in the germline V gene. This CDR3 is 11 amino acids long. CDR3 in DNA: TGTGCCAGCCGGGACTCCTATGGCTACACCTTC. Encoded protein: CASRDSYGYTF.

This clone has just a few counts. The J gene is TRBJ2-7, the V gene TRBV2, with D unclear. Trimming shortened V by 3 bases and J by 6 bases, and 12 bases separated the two germline ends. Per germline, CDR1 SNHLY and CDR2 FYNNEI. This CDR3 has 13 amino acids. CDR3: CASSEGTRFEQYF. The CDR3 bases are TGTGCCAGCAGTGAGGGAACTCGTTTCGAGCAGTACTTC. The full variable domain, with the rest looked up from reference TRBV2 and TRBJ2-7, is EPEVTQTPSHQVTQMGQEVILRCVPISNHLYFYWYRQILGQKVEFLVSFYNNEISEKSEIFDDQFSVERPDGSNFTLKIRSTKLEDSAMYFCASSEGTRFEQYFGPGTRLTVT.

Regarding this clone: Other nucleotide sequences in the sample specify the same CDR3. The chain couples TRBV5-1 to TRBJ2-7; possibly TRBD2 for D (5 bases). The CDR3 is made up of 12 amino acids. With 4 bases removed from V and 0 bases from J, the gap between germline ends came to 5 bases. Germline V gene data show CDR1 as SGHRS and CDR2 as YFSETQ. DNA of the CDR3: TGCGCCAGCAGCCGGGACTCCTACGAGCAGTACTTC. Protein: CASSRDSYEQYF.

The chain carries TRBV7-3 and TRBJ2-7; 8 bases are a match to TRBD1. The CDR3 is 13 amino acids. Germline V gene sequence: CDR1 SGHTA, CDR2 FQGTGA. Trimming removed 3 bases from V and 6 bases from J; junction bases left unmatched: 4. The CDR3, as DNA: TGTGCCAGCAGCTTGGACAGGGTCGGCGAGCAGTACTTC. Protein product: CASSLDRVGEQYF.

CDR3 sequence: CSVDKAQETQYF. CDR3 nucleotide sequence: TGCAGCGTTGACAAGGCTCAAGAGACCCAGTACTTC. This sequence joins TRBV29-1 and TRBJ2-5, with D hard to call. V dropped 3 bases and J dropped 2 bases, with 7 bases sitting between them. The CDR3 consists of 12 residues. CDR1 SQVTM and CDR2 ANQGSEA come from the germline V gene.

The chain uses TRBV29-1 and TRBJ1-2, with a weak D call TRBD1 (5 bases). Per the germline V gene, CDR1 is SQVTM and CDR2 is ANQGSEA. Trimming took 2 bases from V and 2 from J, leaving 24 bases between them. The CDR3 is 18 amino acids. As DNA, the CDR3 is TGCAGCGTTGAATTAAAGCCGGAAAACAGGCCGCTGAACTATGGCTACACCTTC. Amino acid sequence: CSVELKPENRPLNYGYTF.

The CDR3 protein is CASSGHHNEQFF. The CDR3 bases are TGTGCCAGCAGTGGACATCACAATGAGCAGTTCTTC. V is TRBV2 and J is TRBJ2-1; no clear D. V was trimmed by 4 bases and J by 5 bases, leaving 6 bases between them. CDR3 length equals 12 residues. Germline loops: CDR1 SNHLY, CDR2 FYNNEI.

The J gene is TRBJ1-1, the V gene TRBV29-1; D gene uncertain. The CDR3 consists of 9 residues. V lost 3 bases to trimming and J lost 8 bases, with 4 bases between them. Germline V gives CDR1 SQVTM, CDR2 ANQGSEA. The CDR3 is CSVDREAFF. Written as DNA, the CDR3 is TGCAGCGTTGACAGGGAAGCTTTCTTT.

This sequence joins TRBV29-1 and TRBJ1-4, with TRBD1 matching over 7 bases. Germline values: CDR1 SQVTM, CDR2 ANQGSEA. The CDR3 covers 13 residues. V lost 7 bases and J lost 5; bases outside the gene matches: 7. The CDR3 here is CSAATGRNEKLFF. CDR3 DNA sequence: TGCAGCGCTGCGACAGGGAGGAATGAAAAACTGTTTTTT.

CDR3 residues: CASSQLAGGFNEQFF. CDR3 nucleotide sequence: TGTGCCAGCAGCCAACTAGCGGGGGGATTCAATGAGCAGTTCTTC. The rearrangement joins TRBV2 to TRBJ2-1, with 12 bases identical to TRBD2. The length of the CDR3 is 15 residues. The V gene end was trimmed by 6 bases and the J gene end by 6 bases; junction bases not matched to a gene: 6. Germline V gene data show CDR1 as SNHLY and CDR2 as FYNNEI.

The gene calls are TRBV27 and TRBJ2-5; no reliable D call. V was trimmed by 1 base and J by 7 bases, leaving 4 bases between them. Germline assignment: CDR1 MNHEY and CDR2 SMNVEV (reference sequence). This CDR3 has 11 residues. The CDR3 protein is CASSLLGTQYF. CDR3 nucleotides: TGTGCCAGCAGTTTATTGGGGACCCAGTACTTC.

This chain joins TRBV6-4 and TRBJ1-1; weak D call: TRBD1 (5 bases). Germline CDR1 and CDR2: MRHNA and SNTAGT. The ends were cut back, 3 bases at V and 6 bases at J, with 11 bases in the middle. The CDR3 has 13 amino acids. For the CDR3, the DNA is TGTGCCAGCAGTGAACAAGGGGCGTCTGAAGCTTTCTTT. Its translation: CASSEQGASEAFF.

In nucleotides, the CDR3 is TGTGCCAGCAGCCCAAGCGGGGTGAGCACAGATACGCAGTATTTT. Translated: CASSPSGVSTDTQYF. The V call is TRBV2, the J call TRBJ2-3; 7 bases align to TRBD2. Germline CDR1 is SNHLY and CDR2 is FYNNEI. J gave up 0 bases and V 6 bases, and 6 bases lay outside the gene matches. This CDR3 region has 15 residues.

The V call is TRBV4-3, the J call TRBJ2-3; D is uncertain. CDR1 and CDR2 (germline): LGHNA, YSLEER. This CDR3 is 16 amino acids long. The V end lost 1 base, the J end lost 0 bases, and 11 bases lay between the germline ends. CDR3 protein: CASSQGHLASTDTQYF. The CDR3, as DNA: TGCGCCAGCAGCCAAGGCCATTTGGCTAGCACAGATACGCAGTATTTT.